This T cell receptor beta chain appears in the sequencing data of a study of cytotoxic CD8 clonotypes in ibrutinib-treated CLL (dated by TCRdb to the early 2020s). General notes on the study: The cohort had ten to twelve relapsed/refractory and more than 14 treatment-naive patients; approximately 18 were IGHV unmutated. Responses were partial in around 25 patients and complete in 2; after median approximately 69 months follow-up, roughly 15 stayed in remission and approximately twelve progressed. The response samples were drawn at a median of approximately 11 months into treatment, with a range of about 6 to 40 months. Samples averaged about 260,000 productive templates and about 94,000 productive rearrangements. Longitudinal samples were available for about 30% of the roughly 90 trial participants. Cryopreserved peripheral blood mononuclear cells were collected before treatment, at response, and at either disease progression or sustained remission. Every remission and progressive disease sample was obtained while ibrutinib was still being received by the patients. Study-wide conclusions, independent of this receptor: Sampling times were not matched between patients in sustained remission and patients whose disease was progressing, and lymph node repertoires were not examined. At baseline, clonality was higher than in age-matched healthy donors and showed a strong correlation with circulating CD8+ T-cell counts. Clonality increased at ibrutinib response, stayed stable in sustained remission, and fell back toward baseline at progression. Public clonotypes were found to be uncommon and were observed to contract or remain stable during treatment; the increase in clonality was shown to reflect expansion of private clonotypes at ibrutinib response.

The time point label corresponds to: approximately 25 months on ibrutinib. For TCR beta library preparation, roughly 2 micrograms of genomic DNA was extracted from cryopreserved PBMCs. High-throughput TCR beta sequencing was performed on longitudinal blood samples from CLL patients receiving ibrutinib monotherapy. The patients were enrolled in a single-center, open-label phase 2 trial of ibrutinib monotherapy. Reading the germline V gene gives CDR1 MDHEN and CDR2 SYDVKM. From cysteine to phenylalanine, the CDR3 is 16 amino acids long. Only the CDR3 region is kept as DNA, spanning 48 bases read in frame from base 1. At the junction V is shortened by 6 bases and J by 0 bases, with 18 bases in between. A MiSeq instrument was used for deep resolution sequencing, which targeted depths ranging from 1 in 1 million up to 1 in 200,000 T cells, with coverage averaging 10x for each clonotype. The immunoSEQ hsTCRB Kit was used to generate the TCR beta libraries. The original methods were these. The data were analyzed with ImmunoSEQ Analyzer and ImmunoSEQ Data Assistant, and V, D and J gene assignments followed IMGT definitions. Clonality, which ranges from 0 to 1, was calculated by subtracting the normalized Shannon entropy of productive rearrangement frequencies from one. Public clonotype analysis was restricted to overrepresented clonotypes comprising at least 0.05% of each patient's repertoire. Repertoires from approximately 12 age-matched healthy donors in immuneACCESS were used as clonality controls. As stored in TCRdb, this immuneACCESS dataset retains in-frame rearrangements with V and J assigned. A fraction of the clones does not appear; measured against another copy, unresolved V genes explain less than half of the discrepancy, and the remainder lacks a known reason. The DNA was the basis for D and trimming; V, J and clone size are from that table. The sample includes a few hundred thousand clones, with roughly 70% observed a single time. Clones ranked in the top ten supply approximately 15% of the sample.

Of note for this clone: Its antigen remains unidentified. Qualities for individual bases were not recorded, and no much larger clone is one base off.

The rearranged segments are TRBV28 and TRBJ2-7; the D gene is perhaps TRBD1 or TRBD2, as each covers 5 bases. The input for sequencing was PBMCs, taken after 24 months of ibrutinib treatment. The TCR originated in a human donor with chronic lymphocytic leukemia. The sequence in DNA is TGTGCCAGCAGCCTTCCCGGGACCCATAGCTCCTACGAGCAGTACTTC. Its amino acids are CASSLPGTHSSYEQYF.